One and the same sample provided the 6 T cell receptor beta chains below, sequenced in a study of human T cells and chemical hapten exposure. TCRdb independently ran MiXCR on the RACE reads; one entry per CDR3 protein. The sample lists 42,000 or so distinct CDR3 sequences, about 8.9% occurring once. Specified time point: patch test 2, 6 weeks after DPC sensitization. The treatment is: therapeutic diphenylcyclopropenone sensitization with weekly scalp DPC. The sample was whole blood, taken in connection with sensitization to the hapten diphenylcyclopropenone (DPC). The receptors derive from a woman in her thirties or forties with alopecia areata. Some clones in this sample may be carry-over from other donors' samples.

A few counts support this clonotype. DNA for the CDR3: TGTGCCAGCAGCCCTGGTTTGACAGACAATAATTCACCCCTCCACTTT. This sequence encodes CASSPGLTDNNSPLHF. The rearrangement links TRBV5-6 to TRBJ1-6; TRBD1 is a possible D gene (5 bases). Germline loops: CDR1 SGHDT, CDR2 YYEEEE. CDR3 length: 16 residues. V lost 4 bases and J 5 bases, leaving 16 bases between the germline ends.

This clonotype was counted at least ten times. The chain links TRBV6-6 to TRBJ2-7; TRBD2 aligns across 8 bases. V trimming: 4 bases; J trimming: 3 bases; junction bases outside the gene matches: 11. This CDR3 comprises 16 residues. Germline V gene sequence: CDR1 MNHNY, CDR2 SVGAGI (reference sequence). CDR3 sequence: CASSWDTSGPFYEQYF. The CDR3 DNA sequence: TGTGCCAGCAGTTGGGACACTAGCGGACCATTCTACGAGCAGTACTTC.

This clonotype was recorded at least ten times. V is TRBV18 and J is TRBJ1-6; 9 bases match TRBD1. This CDR3 region has 14 residues. V shed 3 bases and J 6 bases; nucleotides not matched to a gene: 0. Germline V gene lookup returns CDR1 KGHSH and CDR2 LQKENI. CDR3 coding DNA: TGTGCCAGCTCACCGGACAGGGGTAATTCACCCCTCCACTTT. Protein product: CASSPDRGNSPLHF.

This clonotype showed up many times. The chain employs TRBV20-1 and TRBJ1-5; D is perhaps TRBD1 (5 bases). Germline CDR1 is DFQATT and CDR2 is SNEGSKA (reference sequence). V gave up 1 base and J gave up 1 base, with 17 bases separating them. This CDR3 contains 17 residues. The CDR3 region has the DNA TGCAGTGCTAGAGTACGGGGGACCGCGGGGAGCAATCAGCCCCAGCATTTT. Protein sequence: CSARVRGTAGSNQPQHF.

This clonotype occurred many times. J is TRBJ1-3 and V is TRBV5-6; perhaps TRBD1 as D (5 bases). Trimming cost V 4 bases and J 3 bases, with 11 bases left between them. In germline, CDR1 is SGHDT, CDR2 YYEEEE. This CDR3 is built from 14 residues. CDR3 protein: CASSRGVLGNTIYF. The DNA of the CDR3 is TGTGCCAGCAGCAGAGGGGTACTTGGAAACACCATATATTTT.

The chain recombines TRBV30 with TRBJ2-2; D is unclear. The germline CDR1 and CDR2 sequences are GTSNPN and SVGIG (reference sequence). Trimming took off 0 bases at V and 7 bases at J, with 3 bases between the two ends. This CDR3 contains 11 residues. The CDR3 coding sequence is TGTGCCTGGAGTGTCGGCGGGGAGCTGTTTTTT. This encodes CAWSVGGELFF.